Below are 13 T cell receptor beta chains sequenced from a single sample in a study of blood T cell repertoires in COVID-19. The protocol was immunoSEQ multiplex PCR, while the TCRdb copy is restricted to in-frame clones and leaves out a portion. The table has about 240,000 clones, around four fifths seen once. The sequencing input was peripheral blood. The receptor source for this set is an older woman with active or convalescent COVID-19.

V gene TRBV6-2 or TRBV6-3 combines with J gene TRBJ1-1; weak D call: TRBD1 (5 bases). Germline CDR1 is MNHEY and CDR2 is SVGEGT. V lost 2 bases and J lost 1, with 8 bases in between. This CDR3 region has 14 residues. This CDR3 reads CASSYRRANTEAFF. The DNA for the CDR3 is TGTGCCAGCAGTTACCGCAGGGCGAACACTGAAGCTTTCTTT.

The chain joins TRBV6-2 or TRBV6-3 to TRBJ2-2, with a weak D call TRBD2 (6 bases). The CDR3 spans 13 residues. V was trimmed by 2 bases and J by 7 bases, leaving 8 bases between them. CDR1 MNHEY and CDR2 SVGEGT come from the germline V gene. The CDR3 region is CASSYLEGGELFF. CDR3 nucleotides: TGTGCCAGCAGTTACCTGGAGGGCGGGGAGCTGTTTTTT.

The V gene is TRBV6-5, the J gene TRBJ1-2; 12 nucleotides align to TRBD1. The junction had 7 bases not matched to a gene; V was cut back by 7 bases and J by 7 bases. Germline loops: CDR1 MNHEY, CDR2 SVGAGI. The CDR3 spans 14 residues. The CDR3 protein is CASTQGGQGAGYTF. CDR3 coding DNA: TGTGCCAGCACCCAAGGGGGACAGGGGGCTGGCTACACCTTC.

This clone was seen only a few times. V gene TRBV7-9 combines with J gene TRBJ2-6, with 9 bases fitting TRBD1. This CDR3 comprises 16 residues. Germline CDR1 SEHNR, CDR2 FQNEAQ (reference sequence). The V gene end was trimmed by 8 bases and the J gene end by 0 bases; junction bases not matched to a gene: 5. This CDR3 is CASGQGPYSGANVLTF. CDR3 DNA sequence: TGTGCCAGCGGACAGGGGCCGTACTCTGGGGCCAACGTCCTGACTTTC.

V is TRBV12-3 or TRBV12-4 and J is TRBJ2-7; no clear D gene. The CDR3 sequence is 12 residues long. The ends were cut back, 5 bases at V and 3 bases at J, with 8 bases in the middle. In DNA, the CDR3 is TGTGCCAGCAGTGCAGCGTTCTACGAGCAGTACTTC. This codes for CASSAAFYEQYF.

The V call is TRBV7-9, the J call TRBJ2-2; D perhaps matches TRBD1 (6 bases). The CDR3 has 17 residues. The germline CDR1 and CDR2 sequences are SEHNR and FQNEAQ (reference sequence). Between the trimmed V and J ends, which lost 1 base and 3 bases, there was a span of 15 bases. The CDR3 DNA reads as TGTGCCAGCAGCTTAGGATTCCCCCCAGGGGACACCGGGGAGCTGTTTTTT. It translates to CASSLGFPPGDTGELFF.

This clone was seen a handful of times. The genes are TRBV29-1 and TRBJ1-1; D gene unclear. The length of the CDR3 is 13 residues. Germline V CDR1 and CDR2: SQVTM, ANQGSEA. Trimming cost V 0 bases and J 0 bases, with 5 bases left between them. The CDR3 sequence is CSVEDRVNTEAFF. DNA of the CDR3: TGCAGCGTTGAAGATCGAGTGAACACTGAAGCTTTCTTT.

The CDR3 here is CASSYDSLSGANVLTF. DNA of the CDR3: TGTGCCAGCAGTTACGACAGCCTCTCTGGGGCCAACGTCCTGACTTTC. This chain connects TRBV6-5 to TRBJ2-6; TRBD1 is a possible D gene (5 bases). The V end lost 2 bases, the J end lost 0 bases, and 8 bases lay between the germline ends. This CDR3 spans 16 amino acids. CDR1 and CDR2 (germline): MNHEY, SVGAGI.

This chain connects TRBV19 to TRBJ2-3; 8 bases are shared with TRBD2. Germline V lookup: CDR1 LNHDA, CDR2 SQIVND (reference sequence). The CDR3 length is 14 residues. V trimming: 4 bases; J trimming: 7 bases; junction bases outside the gene matches: 7. The DNA for the CDR3 is TGTGCCAGTAGTACCGGGACTAGGGGAAATACGCAGTATTTT. Protein sequence: CASSTGTRGNTQYF.

The V call is TRBV5-6, the J call TRBJ2-5; D perhaps matches TRBD1 (6 bases). This CDR3 comprises 17 residues. Per the germline V gene, CDR1 is SGHDT and CDR2 is YYEEEE. V lost 4 bases and J 4 bases, leaving 23 bases between the germline ends. The CDR3 DNA is TGTGCCAGCAGCCCGCACCACGGACAGTCTTGGAGAGAGACCCAGTACTTC. Its protein product is CASSPHHGQSWRETQYF. Looking up the rest from reference TRBV5-6 and TRBJ2-5 gives the full variable domain: DAGVTQSPTHLIKTRGQQVTLRCSPKSGHDTVSWYQQALGQGPQFIFQYYEEEERQRGNFPDRFSGHQFPNYSSELNVNALLLGDSALYLCASSPHHGQSWRETQYFGPGTRLLVL.

The chain has TRBV2 and TRBJ1-3; the D is unclear. CDR1 and CDR2 (germline): SNHLY, FYNNEI. The CDR3 contains 12 residues. With 9 bases removed from V and 4 bases from J, the gap between germline ends came to 10 bases. The CDR3 nucleotides read TGTGCCAGAGCCTCCCAAGGAAACACCATATATTTT. Translated, it gives CARASQGNTIYF.

The table lists this clone with a few counts. The V gene is TRBV19, the J gene TRBJ1-2; no clear D gene. Germline V gene lookup returns CDR1 LNHDA and CDR2 SQIVND (reference sequence). The CDR3 spans 13 residues. V was shortened by 5 bases and J by 12 bases, with 19 bases between the two germline ends. The CDR3 region has the DNA TGTGCCAGTAGTGTTCAGGTCTCCCCGGCGAACACCTTC. This encodes CASSVQVSPANTF.

This chain connects TRBV21-1 to TRBJ2-1; the table's D call, TRBD1, was not checked against the DNA. TRBV21-1 is classified as a pseudogene. The CDR3 spans 19 residues. The CDR3 DNA is TGTGCCAGCATTTCTCCCTCTCGGGACAGTTGCTTCTCCTACAATGAGCAGTTCTTC. This codes for CASISPSRDSCFSYNEQFF.